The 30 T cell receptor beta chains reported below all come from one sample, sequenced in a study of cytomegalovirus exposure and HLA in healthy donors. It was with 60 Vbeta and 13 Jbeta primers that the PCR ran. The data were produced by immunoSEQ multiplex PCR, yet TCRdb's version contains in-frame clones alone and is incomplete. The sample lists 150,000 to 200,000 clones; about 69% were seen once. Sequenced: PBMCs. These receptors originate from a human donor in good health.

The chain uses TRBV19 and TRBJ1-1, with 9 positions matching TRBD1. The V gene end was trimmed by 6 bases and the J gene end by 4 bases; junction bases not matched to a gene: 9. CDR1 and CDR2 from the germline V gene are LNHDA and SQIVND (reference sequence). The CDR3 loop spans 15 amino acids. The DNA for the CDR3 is TGTGCCAGTAGCCTTCGGACAGGGGTGTCCACTGAAGCTTTCTTT. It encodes CASSLRTGVSTEAFF.

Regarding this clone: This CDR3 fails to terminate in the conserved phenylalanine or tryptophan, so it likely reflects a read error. Written as DNA, the CDR3 is TGTGCCAGCAGTTATACAAGAGGACAGGGGGACGGCTACACCCTC. Protein product: CASSYTRGQGDGYTL. V usage is TRBV6-5 and J usage is TRBJ1-2, with 10 nucleotides matching TRBD1. The CDR3 has 15 amino acids. J gave up 8 bases and V 3 bases, and 9 bases lay outside the gene matches. CDR1 and CDR2 from the germline V gene are MNHEY and SVGAGI.

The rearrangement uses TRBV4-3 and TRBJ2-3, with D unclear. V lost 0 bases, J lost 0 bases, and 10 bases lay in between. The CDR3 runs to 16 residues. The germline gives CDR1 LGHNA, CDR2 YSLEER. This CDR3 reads CASSQDPYRSTDTQYF. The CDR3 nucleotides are TGCGCCAGCAGCCAAGATCCATACCGGAGCACAGATACGCAGTATTTT.

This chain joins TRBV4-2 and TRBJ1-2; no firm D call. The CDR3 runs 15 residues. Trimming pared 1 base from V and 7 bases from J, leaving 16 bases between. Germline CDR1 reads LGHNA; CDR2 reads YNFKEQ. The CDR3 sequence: CASSQGTGWEAGYTF. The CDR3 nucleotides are TGTGCCAGCAGCCAAGGGACGGGATGGGAGGCTGGCTACACCTTC.

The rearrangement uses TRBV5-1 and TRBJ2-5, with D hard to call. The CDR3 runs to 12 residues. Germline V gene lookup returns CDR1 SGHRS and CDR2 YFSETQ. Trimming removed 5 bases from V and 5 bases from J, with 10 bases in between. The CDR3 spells CASRESLETQYF. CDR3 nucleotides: TGCGCCAGCAGAGAAAGCCTCGAGACCCAGTACTTC.

The DNA for the CDR3 is TGCGCCAGCAGCCAAGATCTAGGGACAGGGGGAGGCTACACCTTC. This codes for CASSQDLGTGGGYTF. The chain links TRBV4-1 to TRBJ1-2; 11 positions match TRBD1. The germline V gene encodes CDR1 MGHRA and CDR2 YSYEKL. Losses at the gene ends were 0 bases for V and 8 bases for J; bases not matched to a gene: 5. The CDR3 totals 15 residues.

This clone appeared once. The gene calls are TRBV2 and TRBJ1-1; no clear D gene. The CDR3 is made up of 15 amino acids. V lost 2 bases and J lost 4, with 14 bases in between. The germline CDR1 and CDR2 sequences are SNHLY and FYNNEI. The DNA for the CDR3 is TGTGCCAGCAGTGAACTCCCGGTTGAGGGCACTGAAGCTTTCTTT. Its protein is CASSELPVEGTEAFF.

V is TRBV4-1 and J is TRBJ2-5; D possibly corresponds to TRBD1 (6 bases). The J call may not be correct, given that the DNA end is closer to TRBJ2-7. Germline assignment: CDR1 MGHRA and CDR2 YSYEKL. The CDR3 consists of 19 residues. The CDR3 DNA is TGCGCCAGCAGCCAGGGTCCCGGACAGTTGTGGGGCAGCTCCTACGAGCAGTACTTC. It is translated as CASSQGPGQLWGSSYEQYF.

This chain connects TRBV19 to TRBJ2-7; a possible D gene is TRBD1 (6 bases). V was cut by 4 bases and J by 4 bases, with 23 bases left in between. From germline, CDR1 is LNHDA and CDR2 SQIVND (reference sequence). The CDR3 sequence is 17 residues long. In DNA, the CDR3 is TGTGCCAGTAGTACCAACAGCCTAGGACAGCATCTGTACGAGCAGTACTTC. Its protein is CASSTNSLGQHLYEQYF. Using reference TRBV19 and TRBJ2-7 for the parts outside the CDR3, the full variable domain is DGGITQSPKYLFRKEGQNVTLSCEQNLNHDAMYWYRQDPGQGLRLIYYSQIVNDFQKGDIAEGYSVSREKKESFPLTVTSAQKNPTAFYLCASSTNSLGQHLYEQYFGPGTRLTVT.

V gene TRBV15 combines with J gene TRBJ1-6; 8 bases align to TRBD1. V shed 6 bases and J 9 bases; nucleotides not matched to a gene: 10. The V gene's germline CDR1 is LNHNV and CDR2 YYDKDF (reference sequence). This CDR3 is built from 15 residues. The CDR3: CATSKNRGTFSPLHF. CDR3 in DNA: TGTGCCACCAGTAAGAACAGGGGGACTTTTTCACCCCTCCACTTT.

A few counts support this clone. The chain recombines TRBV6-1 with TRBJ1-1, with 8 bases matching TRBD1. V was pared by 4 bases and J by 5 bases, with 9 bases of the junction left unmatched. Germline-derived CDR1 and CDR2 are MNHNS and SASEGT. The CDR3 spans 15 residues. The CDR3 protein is CASSALQGGNTEAFF. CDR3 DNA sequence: TGTGCCAGCAGTGCCCTACAGGGGGGGAATACTGAAGCTTTCTTT.

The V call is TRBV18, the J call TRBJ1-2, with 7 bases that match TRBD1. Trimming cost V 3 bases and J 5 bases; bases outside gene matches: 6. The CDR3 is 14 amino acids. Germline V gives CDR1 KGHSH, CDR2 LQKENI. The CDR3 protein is CASSPGQGVYGYTF. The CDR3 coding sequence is TGTGCCAGCTCACCGGGCCAGGGGGTTTATGGCTACACCTTC.

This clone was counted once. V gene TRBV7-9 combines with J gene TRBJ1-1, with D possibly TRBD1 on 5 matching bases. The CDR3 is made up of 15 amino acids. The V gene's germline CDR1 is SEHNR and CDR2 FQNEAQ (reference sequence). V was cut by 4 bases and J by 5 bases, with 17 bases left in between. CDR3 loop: CASSSMKGRWTEAFF. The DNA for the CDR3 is TGTGCCAGCAGCTCCATGAAGGGGCGGTGGACTGAAGCTTTCTTT.

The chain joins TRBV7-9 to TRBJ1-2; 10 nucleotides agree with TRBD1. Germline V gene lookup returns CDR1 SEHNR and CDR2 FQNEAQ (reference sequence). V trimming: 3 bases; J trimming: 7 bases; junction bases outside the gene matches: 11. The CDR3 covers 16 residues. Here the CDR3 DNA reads TGTGCCAGCAGCTTTAATGGGGACAGGGGACTTTGTGGCTACACCTTC. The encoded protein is CASSFNGDRGLCGYTF.

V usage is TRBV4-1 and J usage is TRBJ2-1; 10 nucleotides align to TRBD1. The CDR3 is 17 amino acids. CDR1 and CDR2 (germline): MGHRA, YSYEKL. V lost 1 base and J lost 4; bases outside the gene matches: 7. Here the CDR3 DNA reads TGCGCCAGCAGCCAAGCGGCTCCGGGACAGGGGTACAATGAGCAGTTCTTC. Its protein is CASSQAAPGQGYNEQFF.

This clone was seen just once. The CDR3 reads CASSGGLGVLYNEQFF. In DNA form, the CDR3 reads TGTGCCAGTAGTGGTGGGCTGGGAGTACTATACAATGAGCAGTTCTTC. The chain recombines TRBV19 with TRBJ2-1; D perhaps matches TRBD2 (5 bases). Germline V gene sequence: CDR1 LNHDA, CDR2 SQIVND (reference sequence). The length of the CDR3 is 16 residues. V dropped 5 bases and J dropped 4 bases, with 18 bases sitting between them.

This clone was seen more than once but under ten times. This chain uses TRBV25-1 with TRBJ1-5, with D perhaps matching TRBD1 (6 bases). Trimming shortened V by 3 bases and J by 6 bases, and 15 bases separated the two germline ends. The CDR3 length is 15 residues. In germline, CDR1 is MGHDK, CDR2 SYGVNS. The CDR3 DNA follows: TGTGCCAGCAGTGACCGGCAGGGGATGGGTCAGCCCCAGCATTTT. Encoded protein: CASSDRQGMGQPQHF. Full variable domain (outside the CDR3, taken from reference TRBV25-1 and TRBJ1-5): EADIYQTPRYLVIGTGKKITLECSQTMGHDKMYWYQQDPGMELHLIHYSYGVNSTEKGDLSSESTVSRIRTEHFPLTLESARPSHTSQYLCASSDRQGMGQPQHFGDGTRLSIL.

The CDR3 bases are TGTGCCAGCAGCCCCCTTGGCGGGGAGAATGAAAAACTGTTTTTT. Its translation: CASSPLGGENEKLFF. The chain uses TRBV6-5 and TRBJ1-4; unclear D gene. The germline V and J ends were trimmed by 6 bases and 5 bases, with 16 bases remaining between them. Germline V gene lookup returns CDR1 MNHEY and CDR2 SVGAGI. The CDR3 is 15 residues long.

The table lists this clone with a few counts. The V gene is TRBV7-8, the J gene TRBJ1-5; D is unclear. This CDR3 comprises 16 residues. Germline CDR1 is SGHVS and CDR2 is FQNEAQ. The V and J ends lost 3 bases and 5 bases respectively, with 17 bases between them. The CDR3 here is CASSFFAGLFYQPQHF. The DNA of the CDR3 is TGTGCCAGCAGCTTTTTTGCCGGTTTGTTCTATCAGCCCCAGCATTTT.

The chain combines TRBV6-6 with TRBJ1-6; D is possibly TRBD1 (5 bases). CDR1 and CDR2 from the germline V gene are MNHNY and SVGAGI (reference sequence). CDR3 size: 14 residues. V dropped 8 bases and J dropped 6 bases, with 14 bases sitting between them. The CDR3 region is CASGGGSSNSPLHF. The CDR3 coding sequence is TGTGCCAGCGGGGGAGGAAGTTCTAATTCACCCCTCCACTTT.

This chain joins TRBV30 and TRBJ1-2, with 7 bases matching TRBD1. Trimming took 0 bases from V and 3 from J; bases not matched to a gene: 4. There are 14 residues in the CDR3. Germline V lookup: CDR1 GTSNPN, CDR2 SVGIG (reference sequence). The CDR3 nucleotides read TGTGCCTGGAGTGTCGACAGGGAATACTATGGCTACACCTTC. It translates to CAWSVDREYYGYTF.

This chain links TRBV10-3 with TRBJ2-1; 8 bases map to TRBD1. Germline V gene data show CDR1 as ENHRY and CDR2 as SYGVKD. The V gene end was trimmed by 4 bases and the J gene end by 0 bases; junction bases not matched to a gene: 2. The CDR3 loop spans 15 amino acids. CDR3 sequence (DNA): TGTGCCATCAGTGGGACAGGGAGCTCCTACAATGAGCAGTTCTTC. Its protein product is CAISGTGSSYNEQFF.

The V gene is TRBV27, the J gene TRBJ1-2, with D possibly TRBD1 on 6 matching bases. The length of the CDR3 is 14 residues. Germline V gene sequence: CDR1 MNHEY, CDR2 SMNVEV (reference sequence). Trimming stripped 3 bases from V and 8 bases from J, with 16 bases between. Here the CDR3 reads CASSFRDTARGYTF. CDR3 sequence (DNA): TGTGCCAGCAGTTTTCGGGACACCGCTAGAGGCTACACCTTC.

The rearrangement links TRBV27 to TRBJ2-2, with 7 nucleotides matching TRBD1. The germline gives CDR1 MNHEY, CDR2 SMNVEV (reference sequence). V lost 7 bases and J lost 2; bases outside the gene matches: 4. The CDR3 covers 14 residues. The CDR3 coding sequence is TGTGCCAGCACCGGGACAGTTAACACCGGGGAGCTGTTTTTT. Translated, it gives CASTGTVNTGELFF.

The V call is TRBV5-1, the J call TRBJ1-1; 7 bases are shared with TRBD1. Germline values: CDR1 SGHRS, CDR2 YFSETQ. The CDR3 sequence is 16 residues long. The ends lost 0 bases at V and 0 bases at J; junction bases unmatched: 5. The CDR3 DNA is TGCGCCAGCAGCTTGGTGACAGGGCCGATGAACACTGAAGCTTTCTTT. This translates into CASSLVTGPMNTEAFF.

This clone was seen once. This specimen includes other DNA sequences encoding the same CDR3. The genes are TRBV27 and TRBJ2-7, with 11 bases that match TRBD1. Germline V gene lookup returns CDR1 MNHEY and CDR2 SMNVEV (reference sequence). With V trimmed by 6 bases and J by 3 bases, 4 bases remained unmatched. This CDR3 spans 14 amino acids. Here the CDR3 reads CASSRTGGSYEQYF. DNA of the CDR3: TGTGCCAGCAGCCGGACAGGGGGCAGCTACGAGCAGTACTTC.

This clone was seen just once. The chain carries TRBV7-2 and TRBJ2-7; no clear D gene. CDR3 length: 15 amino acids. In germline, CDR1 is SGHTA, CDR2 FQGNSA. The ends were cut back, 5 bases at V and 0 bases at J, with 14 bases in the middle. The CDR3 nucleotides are TGTGCCAGCAGCCCCATCCTGGGCAACTCCTACGAGCAGTACTTC. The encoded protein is CASSPILGNSYEQYF. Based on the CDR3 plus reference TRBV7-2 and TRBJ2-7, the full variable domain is GAGVSQSPSNKVTEKGKDVELRCDPISGHTALYWYRQSLGQGLEFLIYFQGNSAPDKSGLPSDRFSAERTGGSVSTLTIQRTQQEDSAVYLCASSPILGNSYEQYFGPGTRLTVT.

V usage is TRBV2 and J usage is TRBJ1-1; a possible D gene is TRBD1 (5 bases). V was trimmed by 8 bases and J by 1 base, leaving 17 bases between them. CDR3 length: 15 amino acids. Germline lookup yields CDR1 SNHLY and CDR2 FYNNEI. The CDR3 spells CASALSGHPNTEAFF. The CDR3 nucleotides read TGTGCCAGCGCCCTCTCCGGACACCCGAACACTGAAGCTTTCTTT.

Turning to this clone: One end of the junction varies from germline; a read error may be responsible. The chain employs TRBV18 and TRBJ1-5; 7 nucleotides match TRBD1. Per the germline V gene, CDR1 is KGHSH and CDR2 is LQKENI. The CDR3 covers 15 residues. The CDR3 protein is CASSPQGNGNQPQHF. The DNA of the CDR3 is TGTGCCAGCTCCCCACAGGGGAACGGCAATCAGCCCCAGCATTTT.

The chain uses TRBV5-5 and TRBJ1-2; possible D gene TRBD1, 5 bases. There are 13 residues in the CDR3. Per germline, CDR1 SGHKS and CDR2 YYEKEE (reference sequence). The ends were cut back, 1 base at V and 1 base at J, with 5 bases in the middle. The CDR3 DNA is TGTGCCAGCAGCTTGAGGGGTAACTATGGCTACACCTTC. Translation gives CASSLRGNYGYTF.